The next 24 T cell receptor beta chains were all read from a single sample in a study of CD8+CD57+ T cells in acquired aplastic anemia. Using genomic DNA as the template, TCR beta VDJ and CDR3 profiling was carried out. TCRdb processed the reads anew with MiXCR; each CDR3 protein has one entry. The sample carries 150,000 to 200,000 distinct CDR3 sequences, around half recorded once. Sequencing involved patients with CD8+CD57+ cell expansion previously shown by flow cytometry. Sequences were obtained from sorted CD4+, CD8+, or CD8+CD57+ T cells (not recorded which) from PBMCs. All receptors come from a human donor with aplastic anemia.

In its sample, this clonotype was seen many times. The V and J genes are TRBV2 and TRBJ2-7; D remains ambiguous. The V gene lost 3 bases and the J gene lost 2 bases, with 8 bases spanning the gap. Germline assignment: CDR1 SNHLY and CDR2 FYNNEI. This CDR3 has 13 amino acids. The CDR3 region has the DNA TGTGCCAGCAGTGACTCAGGAACCTACGAGCAGTACTTC. It encodes CASSDSGTYEQYF.

This clonotype was found a few times. The CDR3 protein is CASSYTLLRGGYGYTF. Here the CDR3 DNA reads TGTGCCAGCAGTTACACACTCCTGAGGGGGGGCTATGGCTACACCTTC. This sequence joins TRBV6-2 or TRBV6-3 and TRBJ1-2; D may be TRBD1 (6 bases). Germline V gives CDR1 MNHEY, CDR2 SVGEGT. V lost 2 bases, J lost 4 bases, and 17 bases lay in between. The CDR3 runs 16 residues.

The chain is built from TRBV4-1 and TRBJ1-2; TRBD1 might be the D (6 bases). CDR3 length equals 18 residues. The V and J ends lost 0 bases and 2 bases respectively, with 19 bases between them. Per the germline V gene, CDR1 is MGHRA and CDR2 is YSYEKL. The CDR3 sequence is CASSQESDAGRGNYGYTF. The CDR3 bases are TGCGCCAGCAGCCAAGAATCTGATGCGGGGAGGGGGAACTATGGCTACACCTTC.

The chain carries TRBV6-1 and TRBJ1-2; 9 nucleotides match TRBD1. Germline V lookup: CDR1 MNHNS, CDR2 SASEGT. Germline trimming cut 5 bases from V and 5 bases from J; bases unmatched to any gene: 3. This CDR3 has 13 residues. Written as DNA, the CDR3 is TGTGCCAGCAGTACAGGGGGCGAGTATGGCTACACCTTC. Translated, it gives CASSTGGEYGYTF.

This clonotype came up many times. The CDR3 loop reads CASSPGAVQPQHF. The DNA of the CDR3 is TGTGCCAGCAGTCCAGGGGCAGTTCAGCCCCAGCATTTT. The chain is built from TRBV12-3 or TRBV12-4 and TRBJ1-5; weak D call: TRBD1 (6 bases). This CDR3 spans 13 amino acids. V lost 5 bases and J lost 6, with 11 bases in between.

To note about this clonotype: This may arise from a read error, as a much more abundant clone is one base away. The CDR3 region is CASSQTGTFETQCF. DNA for the CDR3: TGTGCCAGCAGTCAGACCGGGACCTTTGAGACCCAGTGCTTC. The V and J genes are TRBV10-3 and TRBJ2-5; D is perhaps TRBD1 or TRBD2 (5 bases each). Germline V gene data show CDR1 as ENHRY and CDR2 as SYGVKD. This CDR3 spans 14 amino acids.

The J gene is TRBJ2-3, the V gene TRBV5-4, with TRBD2 matching over 10 bases. The trim removed 0 bases at V and 2 bases at J, leaving 9 bases unmatched. Germline assignment: CDR1 SGHNT and CDR2 YYREEE (reference sequence). The CDR3 spans 18 residues. The CDR3 DNA follows: TGTGCCAGCAGCTTGGCCCTACTTAGCGGGGGGCACACAGATACGCAGTATTTT. Residues: CASSLALLSGGHTDTQYF.

This clonotype was seen at least ten times. The chain is built from TRBV25-1 and TRBJ2-3, with 7 bases matching TRBD2. The germline gives CDR1 MGHDK, CDR2 SYGVNS. This CDR3 spans 16 amino acids. Trimming cost V 2 bases and J 4 bases; bases outside gene matches: 9. The DNA for the CDR3 is TGTGCCAGCAGTGAACAGCTCGCGGGAGCGTCAGATACGCAGTATTTT. This gives the protein CASSEQLAGASDTQYF.

The sample holds many counts of this clonotype. The rearrangement uses TRBV25-1 and TRBJ2-7; D is uncertain. In germline, CDR1 is MGHDK, CDR2 SYGVNS. This CDR3 contains 11 residues. With 3 bases removed from V and 5 bases from J, the gap between germline ends came to 5 bases. CDR3 protein: CASSERNEQYF. The DNA of the CDR3 is TGTGCCAGCAGTGAGCGGAACGAGCAGTACTTC.

The J gene is TRBJ1-5, the V gene TRBV15, with D possibly matching TRBD1 (6 bases). V dropped 7 bases and J dropped 3 bases, with 10 bases sitting between them. The CDR3 spans 13 residues. Germline V gives CDR1 LNHNV, CDR2 YYDKDF (reference sequence). As DNA, the CDR3 is TGTGCCACCACCGACAGGTACAATCAGCCCCAGCATTTT. Encoded protein: CATTDRYNQPQHF.

This sequence joins TRBV7-9 and TRBJ1-1; a possible D gene is TRBD1 (6 bases). Trimming shortened V by 9 bases and J by 4 bases, and 15 bases separated the two germline ends. The CDR3 length is 13 residues. The germline CDR1 and CDR2 sequences are SEHNR and FQNEAQ (reference sequence). The CDR3 protein is CASSTTGSTEAFF. The CDR3 DNA is TGTGCCAGTAGCACTACAGGGTCCACTGAAGCTTTCTTT.

In this sample, this clonotype turned up many times. CDR3 loop: CASSRIGHDNEQFF. For the CDR3, the DNA is TGTGCCAGCAGCCGCATCGGACACGACAATGAGCAGTTCTTC. This chain uses TRBV11-3 with TRBJ2-1; D is perhaps TRBD1 (5 bases). The CDR3 totals 14 residues. Germline V gives CDR1 SGHNT, CDR2 YENEEA. V dropped 5 bases and J dropped 5 bases, with 13 bases sitting between them.

As concerns this clonotype: The final CDR3 position lacks the conserved phenylalanine or tryptophan, pointing to a likely read error. The DNA is left out, because the CDR3 cannot be placed on it with certainty; the CDR3 is given as TCRdb lists it. The chain carries TRBV2 and TRBJ1-6. Germline lookup yields CDR1 SNHLY and CDR2 FYNNEI. The CDR3 region is 9 residues in length, termini included. The chain's CDR3 is CASSLWASP.

The chain uses TRBV29-1 and TRBJ1-3; tentatively, D is TRBD1 (5 bases). CDR1 is SQVTM and CDR2 is ANQGSEA in the germline V gene. Trimming removed 4 bases at V and 0 bases at J, with 10 bases between. The CDR3 runs 14 residues. CDR3 region: CSVGPGPSGNTIYF. The CDR3 coding sequence is TGCAGCGTTGGTCCGGGGCCCTCTGGAAACACCATATATTTT.

This clonotype was recorded at least ten times. The chain links TRBV5-6 to TRBJ1-5; TRBD1 might be the D (6 bases). Germline V gene lookup returns CDR1 SGHDT and CDR2 YYEEEE. The length of the CDR3 is 18 residues. The V end was cut by 1 base, the J end by 4 bases, with 21 bases between. The CDR3 loop reads CASSLWGLRGGGNQPQHF. In DNA form, the CDR3 reads TGTGCCAGCAGCTTGTGGGGGCTCCGGGGAGGTGGAAATCAGCCCCAGCATTTT.

This clonotype was counted many times. The chain is built from TRBV4-2 and TRBJ2-6; unclear D gene. The CDR3 extends over 19 amino acids. V was cut by 1 base and J by 1 base, with 17 bases left in between. In germline, CDR1 is LGHNA, CDR2 YNFKEQ. The CDR3, as DNA: TGTGCCAGCAGCCAAGTAGGATCGCCGATCCCATCTGGGGCCAACGTCCTGACTTTC. It translates to CASSQVGSPIPSGANVLTF.

Ten or more counts support this clonotype. The rearrangement uses TRBV6-1 and TRBJ1-1; 10 bases match TRBD1. J gave up 3 bases and V 7 bases, and 5 bases lay outside the gene matches. CDR1 and CDR2 from the germline V gene are MNHNS and SASEGT. The CDR3 is 14 amino acids. In DNA form, the CDR3 reads TGTGCCAGCAAAGCCGGGACAGGGGACACTGAAGCTTTCTTT. Translation gives CASKAGTGDTEAFF.

The chain employs TRBV7-3 and TRBJ1-1, with D possibly TRBD1 on 5 matching bases. The germline gives CDR1 SGHTA, CDR2 FQGTGA. CDR3 length: 15 amino acids. Trimming stripped 6 bases from V and 4 bases from J, with 18 bases between. The CDR3 reads CASSPGRGMGTEAFF. CDR3 bases: TGTGCCAGCAGTCCGGGGCGGGGAATGGGCACTGAAGCTTTCTTT.

This rearrangement joins TRBV6-1 to TRBJ1-5; D is undetermined. V was trimmed by 7 bases and J by 2 bases, leaving 15 bases between them. The CDR3 loop spans 15 amino acids. Germline V CDR1 and CDR2: MNHNS, SASEGT. The DNA of the CDR3 is TGTGCCAGCACCCAGGTTTTCCGGGGCAATCAGCCCCAGCATTTT. This translates into CASTQVFRGNQPQHF.

This clonotype was detected many times. The CDR3 protein is CASSASSSYEQYF. DNA of the CDR3: TGTGCCAGCAGTGCCAGTAGCTCCTACGAGCAGTACTTC. V gene TRBV27 combines with J gene TRBJ2-7, with no clear D. The germline V gene has CDR1 MNHEY and CDR2 SMNVEV (reference sequence). The CDR3 runs 13 residues. V was trimmed by 5 bases and J by 0 bases, leaving 8 bases between them.

The V call is TRBV24-1, the J call TRBJ1-5, with 8 bases that match TRBD1. This CDR3 is built from 14 residues. CDR1 and CDR2 (germline): KGHDR, SFDVKD. V gave up 4 bases and J gave up 9 bases; unmatched junction bases: 7. DNA of the CDR3: TGTGCCACCAGTGAAGGACAGGGATGGGTGCCCCAGCATTTT. This gives the protein CATSEGQGWVPQHF.

This clonotype was counted between two and nine times. The V and J genes are TRBV29-1 and TRBJ1-5, with 8 bases matching TRBD1. The CDR3 runs 13 residues. The germline V gene encodes CDR1 SQVTM and CDR2 ANQGSEA. V shed 3 bases, J shed 6 bases, and the junction held 4 bases outside the gene matches. This chain's CDR3 is CSVEDRDGQPQHF. CDR3 DNA: TGCAGCGTTGAGGACAGGGACGGTCAGCCCCAGCATTTT.

As for this clonotype: This may be a read error, as it is one base from a much larger clone. The V gene is TRBV12-3 or TRBV12-4, the J gene TRBJ1-6; no reliable D call. The CDR3 has 14 amino acids. With 5 bases removed from V and 8 bases from J, the gap between germline ends came to 13 bases. The CDR3 nucleotides are TGTGCCAGCAGTCGCGGATTGATCGATTCACCCCTCCACTTT. Translated: CASSRGLIDSPLHF.

The chain employs TRBV9 and TRBJ2-1; 10 nucleotides line up with TRBD2. This CDR3 has 14 residues. V dropped 4 bases and J dropped 8; count of bases not matched to a gene: 6. Germline CDR1 is SGDLS and CDR2 is YYNGEE. The CDR3 DNA sequence: TGTGCCAGCAGCCAGCGGGGGGGCATCGATGAGCAGTTCTTC. Translating gives CASSQRGGIDEQFF.